This T cell receptor (beta chain) was obtained from a study of radiation and T cells in renal cell carcinoma. Study results and limitations: From baseline, blood top tumor clonotypes peaked at 2 weeks post-radiation. Pretreatment tumor biopsies were lacking, so baseline clonotypes are unknown.

As regards this clone: What it binds is unknown.

This sample's time point: blood 4 weeks post-SBRT, at nephrectomy. The treatment here: 15 Gy SBRT to primary tumor, nephrectomy 4 weeks later. Blood was sampled at baseline, 2 weeks and 4 weeks after SBRT. The patient's renal cell carcinoma had clear cell pathology. Germline-derived CDR1 and CDR2 are MNHNY and SVGAGI (reference sequence). The CDR3 extends over 16 amino acids. The V and J ends lost 0 bases and 10 bases, in that order; junction bases with no gene match: 7. Sequencing was performed with immunoSEQ multiplex PCR; in TCRdb, only in-frame clones are kept and a portion is missing. The sample records roughly 64,000 clones, 70% to 80% being singletons.

The specimen was blood, collected from a patient whose treatment included radiotherapy and nephrectomy. The receptor was isolated from a man in his 60s with renal cell carcinoma. The chain carries TRBV6-6 and TRBJ1-4; the match to TRBD1 covers 11 bases. CDR3 in DNA: TGTGCCAGCAGTTACTCGGGACAGGGGGAAATTGGAAAACTGTTTTTT. Amino acid sequence: CASSYSGQGEIGKLFF.